Listed below are T cell receptor beta chains from one sample, sequenced in a study of cytomegalovirus exposure and HLA in healthy donors. Produced via immunoSEQ multiplex PCR; TCRdb's table is partial and in-frame only. The data contain some 130,000 clones, 75% to 90% of them singletons. Sequencing was carried out using PBMCs. All receptors derive from a woman in her 30s in good health and CMV-seropositive. CDR3s include the opening cysteine and the closing phenylalanine or tryptophan. The D gene is left open where the match is weak. Expanded clones are given a class, and other clones once, few, many or no size at all.

V	size	D	J	CDR3	DNA
TRBV28	NA	NA	TRBJ1-5	CASSPPARRRQASNQPQHF	TGTGCCAGCAGCCCTCCAGCCCGGAGGCGTCAGGCGAGCAATCAGCCCCAGCATTTT
TRBV28	NA	TRBD2	TRBJ2-1	CASSPPRLAGGSNEQFF	TGTGCCAGCAGTCCCCCCCGACTAGCGGGAGGAAGCAATGAGCAGTTCTTC
TRBV10-3	NA	NA	TRBJ1-1	CATLEGGLLNTEAFF	TGTGCCACCCTAGAGGGGGGGCTCCTGAACACTGAAGCTTTCTTT
TRBV6-1	NA	NA	TRBJ2-4	CASSETGRWQRGNIQYF	TGTGCCAGCAGTGAAACCGGACGTTGGCAGAGAGGGAACATTCAGTACTTC
TRBV28	NA	NA	TRBJ2-5	CASTQGKGTQYF	TGTGCCAGCACTCAGGGGAAGGGGACCCAGTACTTC
TRBV6-6	NA	TRBD2	TRBJ2-5	CASSWGLAGGETQYF	TGTGCCAGCAGTTGGGGGCTAGCGGGAGGAGAGACCCAGTACTTC
TRBV28	NA	NA	TRBJ1-5	CASSSRTTVQHF	TGTGCCAGCAGCTCCAGGACGACAGTTCAGCATTTT
TRBV7-9	NA	NA	TRBJ1-1	CSSARPLNTEAFF	TGTTCCAGCGCCAGGCCGCTGAACACTGAAGCTTTCTTT
TRBV28	NA	NA	TRBJ1-5	CASSSSGTYQPQHF	TGTGCCAGCAGTTCCTCAGGTACCTATCAGCCCCAGCATTTT
TRBV5-1	few	NA	TRBJ1-1	CASSLALQGYTEAFF	TGCGCCAGCAGCTTGGCCCTCCAGGGGTACACTGAAGCTTTCTTT
TRBV5-1	NA	TRBD2	TRBJ2-5	CASSFQSGGQETQYF	TGCGCCAGCAGCTTCCAAAGCGGGGGCCAAGAGACCCAGTACTTC
TRBV28	NA	NA	TRBJ2-5	CATESYRKETQYF	TGTGCCACCGAGAGTTACAGAAAAGAGACCCAGTACTTC
TRBV5-4	NA	NA	TRBJ2-5	CASSSTGGEETQYF	TGTGCCAGCAGCTCTACAGGGGGGGAAGAGACCCAGTACTTC
TRBV2	NA	NA	TRBJ1-1	CASNAGLTMNTEAFF	TGTGCCAGCAATGCAGGGCTCACTATGAACACTGAAGCTTTCTTT
TRBV5-1	NA	NA	TRBJ1-4	CASSWANGNNEKLFF	TGCGCCAGCAGCTGGGCTAACGGGAATAATGAAAAACTGTTTTTT
TRBV4-2	NA	NA	TRBJ2-7	CASSQDPLEQYF	TGTGCCAGCAGCCAAGACCCTCTCGAGCAGTACTTC
TRBV7-9	NA	TRBD2	TRBJ2-1	CASSSLVGWGTSVDEQFF	TGTGCCAGCAGCTCCCTAGTGGGGTGGGGGACTAGCGTCGATGAGCAGTTCTTC
TRBV15	few	NA	TRBJ2-7	CATSREKQAYYEQYF	TGTGCCACCAGCAGAGAAAAACAGGCGTACTACGAGCAGTACTTC
TRBV28	NA	TRBD1	TRBJ2-3	CASSLAGGVDTQYF	TGTGCCAGCAGTTTGGCAGGGGGTGTTGATACGCAGTATTTT
TRBV29-1	NA	NA	TRBJ2-1	CSALTWTKSYEQFF	TGCAGCGCATTGACGTGGACTAAATCGTACGAGCAGTTCTTC
TRBV23-1	NA	NA	TRBJ2-1	CASSQAGPNEQFF	TGCGCCAGCAGTCAGGCAGGGCCCAATGAGCAGTTCTTC
TRBV10-3	NA	TRBD2	TRBJ2-1	CAIRGGGLAGGPTLDEQFF	TGTGCCATCAGAGGGGGCGGGCTAGCGGGAGGCCCTACACTAGATGAGCAGTTCTTC
TRBV29-1	few	TRBD1	TRBJ1-5	CSVERDRGEPQHF	TGCAGCGTTGAAAGGGACAGGGGAGAGCCCCAGCATTTT
TRBV19	few	NA	TRBJ2-1	CASSYFPGNEQFF	TGTGCCAGTAGCTACTTCCCAGGGAATGAGCAGTTCTTC
TRBV2	NA	NA	TRBJ2-5	CASNAGGLETQYF	TGTGCCAGCAATGCAGGTGGCCTAGAGACCCAGTACTTC
TRBV19	NA	TRBD1	TRBJ1-5	CASSTFRGWNNQPQHF	TGTGCCAGTAGTACGTTCAGGGGGTGGAACAATCAGCCCCAGCATTTT
TRBV2	once	TRBD2	TRBJ2-7	CASSEGTSGSSYEQYF	TGTGCCAGCAGTGAAGGGACTAGCGGGAGCTCCTACGAGCAGTACTTC
TRBV6-5	NA	NA	TRBJ2-2	CASSYSKGDGELFF	TGTGCCAGCAGTTACTCGAAGGGAGACGGGGAGCTGTTTTTT
TRBV28	NA	NA	TRBJ1-1	CASSLGAVNTEAFF	TGTGCCAGCAGCTTGGGGGCGGTAAACACTGAAGCTTTCTTT
TRBV10-3	NA	NA	TRBJ2-5	CAISEAETQYF	TGTGCCATCAGTGAAGCGGAGACCCAGTACTTC
TRBV5-1	NA	NA	TRBJ1-3	CASSSDTYSGNTIYF	TGCGCCAGCAGCTCCGACACATACTCTGGAAACACCATATATTTT
TRBV27	once	TRBD1	TRBJ1-2	CASSRQGFNYGYTF	TGTGCCAGCAGCAGACAGGGGTTTAACTATGGCTACACCTTC